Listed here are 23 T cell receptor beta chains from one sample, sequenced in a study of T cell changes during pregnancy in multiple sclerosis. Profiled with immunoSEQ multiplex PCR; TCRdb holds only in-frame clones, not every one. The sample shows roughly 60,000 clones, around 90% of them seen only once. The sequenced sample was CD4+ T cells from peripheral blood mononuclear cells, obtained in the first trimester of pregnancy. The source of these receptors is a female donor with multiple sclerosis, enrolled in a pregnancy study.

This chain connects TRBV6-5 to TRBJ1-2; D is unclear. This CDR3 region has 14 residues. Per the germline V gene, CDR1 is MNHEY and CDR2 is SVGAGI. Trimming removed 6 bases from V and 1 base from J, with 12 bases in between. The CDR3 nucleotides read TGTGCCAGCAGGAGGGCGGGGTTTAACTATGGCTACACCTTC. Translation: CASRRAGFNYGYTF.

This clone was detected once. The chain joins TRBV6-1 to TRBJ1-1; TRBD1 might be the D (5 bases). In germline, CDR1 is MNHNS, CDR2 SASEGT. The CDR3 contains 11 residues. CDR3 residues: CVGGGNTEAFF. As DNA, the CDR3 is TGTGTCGGGGGGGGGAACACTGAAGCTTTCTTT.

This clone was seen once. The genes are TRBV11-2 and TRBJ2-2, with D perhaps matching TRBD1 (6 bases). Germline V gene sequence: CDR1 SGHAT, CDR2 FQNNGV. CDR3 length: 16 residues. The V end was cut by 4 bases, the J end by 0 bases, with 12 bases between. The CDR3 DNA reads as TGTGCCAGCAGCTCCCCGGCAGGGGCGAACACCGGGGAGCTGTTTTTT. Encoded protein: CASSSPAGANTGELFF.

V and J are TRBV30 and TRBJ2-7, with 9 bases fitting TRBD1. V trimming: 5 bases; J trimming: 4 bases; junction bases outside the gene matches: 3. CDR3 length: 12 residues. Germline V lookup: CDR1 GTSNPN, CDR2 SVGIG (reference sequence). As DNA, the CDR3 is TGTGCCTGGCGGACAGGGGTATACGAGCAGTACTTC. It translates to CAWRTGVYEQYF. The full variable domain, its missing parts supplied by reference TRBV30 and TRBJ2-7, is SQTIHQWPATLVQPVGSPLSLECTVEGTSNPNLYWYRQAAGRGLQLLFYSVGIGQISSEVPQNLSASRPQDRQFILSSKKLLLSDSGFYLCAWRTGVYEQYFGPGTRLTVT.

DNA for the CDR3: TGTGCCAGAAGCAACGACAGGCTTGCAGTGCAGTACTTC. This translates into CARSNDRLAVQYF. The chain joins TRBV5-3 to TRBJ2-7, with a tentative D call TRBD1 (6 bases). TRBV5-3 is sorted into the ORF group, with uncertain function. The germline V and J ends were trimmed by 4 bases and 9 bases, with 17 bases remaining between them. CDR3 length: 13 amino acids.

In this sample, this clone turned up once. DNA of the CDR3: TGTGCCAGCTCATCTTCGACAGGGGAAGAGACCCAGTACTTC. Protein sequence: CASSSSTGEETQYF. This chain connects TRBV18 to TRBJ2-5, with 8 bases identical to TRBD1. Germline trimming cut 5 bases from V and 3 bases from J; bases unmatched to any gene: 5. The CDR3 length is 14 residues. Per germline, CDR1 KGHSH and CDR2 LQKENI.

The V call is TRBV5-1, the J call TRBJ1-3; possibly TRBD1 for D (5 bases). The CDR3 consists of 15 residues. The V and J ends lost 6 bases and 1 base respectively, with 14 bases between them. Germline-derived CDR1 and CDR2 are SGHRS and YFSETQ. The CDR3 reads CASTAGPLSGNTIYF. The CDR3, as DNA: TGCGCCAGCACGGCGGGGCCTTTATCTGGAAACACCATATATTTT.

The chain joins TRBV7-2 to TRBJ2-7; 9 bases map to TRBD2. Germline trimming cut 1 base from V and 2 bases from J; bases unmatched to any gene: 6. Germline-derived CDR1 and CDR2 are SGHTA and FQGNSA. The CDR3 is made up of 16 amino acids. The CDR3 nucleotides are TGTGCCAGCAGCTTAGTAGCGGGGGCCCCAACCTACGAGCAGTACTTC. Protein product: CASSLVAGAPTYEQYF.

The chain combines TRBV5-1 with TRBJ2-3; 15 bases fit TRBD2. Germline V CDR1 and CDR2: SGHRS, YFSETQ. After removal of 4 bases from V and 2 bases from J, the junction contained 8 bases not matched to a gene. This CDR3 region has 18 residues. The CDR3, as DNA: TGCGCCAGCAGCGGACTAGCGGGGGGGGGAACTCCCACAGATACGCAGTATTTT. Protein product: CASSGLAGGGTPTDTQYF. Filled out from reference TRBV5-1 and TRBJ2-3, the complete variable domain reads KAGVTQTPRYLIKTRGQQVTLSCSPISGHRSVSWYQQTPGQGLQFLFEYFSETQRNKGNFPGRFSGRQFSNSRSEMNVSTLELGDSALYLCASSGLAGGGTPTDTQYFGPGTRLTVL.

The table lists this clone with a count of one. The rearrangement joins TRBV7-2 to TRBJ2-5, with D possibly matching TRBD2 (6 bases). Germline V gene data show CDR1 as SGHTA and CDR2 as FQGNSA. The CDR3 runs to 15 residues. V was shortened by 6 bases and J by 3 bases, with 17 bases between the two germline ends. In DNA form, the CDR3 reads TGTGCCAGCAGTGTGGTGCGGGGCGTCGAAGAGACCCAGTACTTC. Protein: CASSVVRGVEETQYF. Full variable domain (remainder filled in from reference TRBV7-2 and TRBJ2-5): GAGVSQSPSNKVTEKGKDVELRCDPISGHTALYWYRQSLGQGLEFLIYFQGNSAPDKSGLPSDRFSAERTGGSVSTLTIQRTQQEDSAVYLCASSVVRGVEETQYFGPGTRLLVL.

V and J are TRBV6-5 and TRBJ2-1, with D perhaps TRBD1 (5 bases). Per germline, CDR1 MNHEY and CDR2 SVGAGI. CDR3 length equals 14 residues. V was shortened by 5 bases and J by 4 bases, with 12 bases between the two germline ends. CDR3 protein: CASSPRRTYNEQFF. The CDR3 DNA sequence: TGTGCCAGCAGTCCGCGGCGGACATACAATGAGCAGTTCTTC.

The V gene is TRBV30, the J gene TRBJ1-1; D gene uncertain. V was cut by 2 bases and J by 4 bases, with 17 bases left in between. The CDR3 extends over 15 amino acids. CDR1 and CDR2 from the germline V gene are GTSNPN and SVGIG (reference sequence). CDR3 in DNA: TGTGCCTGGAGTCTGGTCGGCGGGCCAGGCACTGAAGCTTTCTTT. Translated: CAWSLVGGPGTEAFF.

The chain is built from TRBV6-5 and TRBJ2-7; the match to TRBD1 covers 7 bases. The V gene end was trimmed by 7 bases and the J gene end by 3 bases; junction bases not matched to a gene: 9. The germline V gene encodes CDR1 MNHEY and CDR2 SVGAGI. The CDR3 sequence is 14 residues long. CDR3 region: CASNPGQRYYEQYF. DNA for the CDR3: TGTGCCAGCAATCCGGGACAGAGGTACTACGAGCAGTACTTC.

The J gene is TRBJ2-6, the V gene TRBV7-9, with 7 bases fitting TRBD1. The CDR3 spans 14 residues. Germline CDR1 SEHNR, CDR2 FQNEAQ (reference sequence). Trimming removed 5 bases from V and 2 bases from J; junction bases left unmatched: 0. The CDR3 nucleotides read TGTGCCAGCAGCACAGGGGCTGGGGCCAACGTCCTGACTTTC. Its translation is CASSTGAGANVLTF. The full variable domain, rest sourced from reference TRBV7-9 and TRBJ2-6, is DTGVSQNPRHKITKRGQNVTFRCDPISEHNRLYWYRQTLGQGPEFLTYFQNEAQLEKSRLLSDRFSAERPKGSFSTLEIQRTEQGDSAMYLCASSTGAGANVLTFGAGSRLTVL.

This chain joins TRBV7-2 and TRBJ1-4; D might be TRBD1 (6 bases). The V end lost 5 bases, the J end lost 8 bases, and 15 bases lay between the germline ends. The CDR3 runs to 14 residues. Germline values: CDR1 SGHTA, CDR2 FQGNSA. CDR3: CASSPGGAVEKLFF. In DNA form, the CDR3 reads TGTGCCAGCAGCCCCGGGGGGGCTGTCGAAAAACTGTTTTTT.

This CDR3 reads CASSADRGKLFF. CDR3 DNA sequence: TGTGCCAGCAGCGCCGACAGGGGAAAACTGTTTTTT. The rearrangement joins TRBV7-9 to TRBJ1-4; 8 bases align to TRBD1. CDR1 is SEHNR and CDR2 is FQNEAQ in the germline V gene (reference sequence). J gave up 10 bases and V 5 bases, and 3 bases lay outside the gene matches. This CDR3 is 12 amino acids long.

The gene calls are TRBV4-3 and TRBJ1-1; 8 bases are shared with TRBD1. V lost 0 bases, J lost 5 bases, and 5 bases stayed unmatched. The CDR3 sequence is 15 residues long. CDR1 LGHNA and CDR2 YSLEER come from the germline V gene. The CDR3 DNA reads TGCGCCAGCAGCCAAGATCGAAACAGGGGGACTGAAGCTTTCTTT. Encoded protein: CASSQDRNRGTEAFF.

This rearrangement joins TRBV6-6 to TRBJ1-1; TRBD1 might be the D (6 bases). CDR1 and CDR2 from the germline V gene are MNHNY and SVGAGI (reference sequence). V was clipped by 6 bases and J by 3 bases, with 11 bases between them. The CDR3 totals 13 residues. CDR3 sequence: CASSQGPYTEAFF. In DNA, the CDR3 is TGTGCCAGCAGCCAGGGGCCCTACACTGAAGCTTTCTTT.

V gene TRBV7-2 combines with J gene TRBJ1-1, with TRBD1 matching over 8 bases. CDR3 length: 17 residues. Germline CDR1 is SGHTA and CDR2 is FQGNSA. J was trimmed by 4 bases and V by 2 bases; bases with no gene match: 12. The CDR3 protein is CASSLLRGRGLGTEAFF. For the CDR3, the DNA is TGTGCCAGCAGCTTATTAAGGGGCAGGGGGCTGGGCACTGAAGCTTTCTTT.

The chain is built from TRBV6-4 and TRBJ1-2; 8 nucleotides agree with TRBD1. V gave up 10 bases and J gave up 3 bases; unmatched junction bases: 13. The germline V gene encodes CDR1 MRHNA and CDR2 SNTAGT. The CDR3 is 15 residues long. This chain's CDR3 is CATTPRTGRDYGYTF. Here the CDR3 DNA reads TGTGCCACCACCCCAAGGACAGGGCGGGACTATGGCTACACCTTC.

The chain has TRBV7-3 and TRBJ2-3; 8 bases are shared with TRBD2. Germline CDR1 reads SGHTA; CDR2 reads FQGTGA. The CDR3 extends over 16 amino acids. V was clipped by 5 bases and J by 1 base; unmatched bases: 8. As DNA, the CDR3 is TGTGCCAGCAGCGCCGGGACTAGTAGTGGCACAGATACGCAGTATTTT. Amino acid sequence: CASSAGTSSGTDTQYF. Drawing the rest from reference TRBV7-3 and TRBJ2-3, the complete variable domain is GAGVSQTPSNKVTEKGKYVELRCDPISGHTALYWYRQSLGQGPEFLIYFQGTGAADDSGLPNDRFFAVRPEGSVSTLKIQRTERGDSAVYLCASSAGTSSGTDTQYFGPGTRLTVL.

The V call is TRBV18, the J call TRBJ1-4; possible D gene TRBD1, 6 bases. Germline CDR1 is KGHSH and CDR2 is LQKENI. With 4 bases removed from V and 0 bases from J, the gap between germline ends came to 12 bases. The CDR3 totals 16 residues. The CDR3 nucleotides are TGTGCCAGCTCACAATATGGGACATCAACTAATGAAAAACTGTTTTTT. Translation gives CASSQYGTSTNEKLFF.

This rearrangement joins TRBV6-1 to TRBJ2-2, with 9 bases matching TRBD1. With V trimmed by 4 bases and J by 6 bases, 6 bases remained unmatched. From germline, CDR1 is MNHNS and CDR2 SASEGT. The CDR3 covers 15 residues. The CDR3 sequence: CASSGGTGKSGELFF. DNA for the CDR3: TGTGCCAGCAGTGGAGGGACAGGGAAATCCGGGGAGCTGTTTTTT.